The source of this TCR beta chain is a study of shared clonotypes between healthy human individuals. Deletions cut 2 bases from V and 1 base from J, with 11 bases between. Per germline, CDR1 MDHEN and CDR2 SYDVKM. The length of the CDR3 is 15 residues. Measured with immunoSEQ multiplex PCR; TCRdb has only the in-frame clones, and not every one. The sample has 850,000 to 1,100,000 clones; 70% to 80% are singletons. The source material was memory CD4+ T cells from PBMCs. Sample subset: CD45RA-negative fraction. The TCR sequence derives from a man between 18 and 29 years old in good health. Some clones in this sample may be carry-over from other donors' samples. The chain carries TRBV28 and TRBJ1-2, with D tentatively TRBD1 (5 bases). The CDR3 loop is CASSLVGRGNYGYTF. Written as DNA, the CDR3 is TGTGCCAGCAGTTTAGTCGGTAGGGGTAACTATGGCTACACCTTC.